Included here is one T cell receptor (beta chain) sequence, with context. This entry belongs to a study of PD-L1 blockade in urothelial cancer. Turning to the study itself: About 85% of the 29 patients were men with bladder-origin urothelial cancer. Peripheral blood specimens exhibited a median yield of around 150,000 T cells.

This CDR3 has 13 residues. With V trimmed by 3 bases and J by 8 bases, 5 bases remained unmatched. The germline CDR1 and CDR2 sequences are SGHKS and YYEKEE (reference sequence). Method: immunoSEQ multiplex PCR; TCRdb's copy keeps in-frame clones and lacks some. The sample holds 120,000 or so clones, around 88% seen once. Regarding time point: peripheral blood 6 weeks after treatment start. This TCR came from a man between 45 and 60 years old with urothelial cancer. The rearrangement links TRBV5-5 to TRBJ1-5; 7 bases match TRBD1. The sample was PBMCs, taken around atezolizumab (anti-PD-L1) treatment. CDR3 bases: TGTGCCAGCAGCTACAGGGGAAGGGAGCCCCAGCATTTT. Its protein product is CASSYRGREPQHF.